The clone carrying this TCR delta chain turned up a few times. What it binds is unknown. TCRdb records a much larger clone's protein for this DNA, with a difference at residue 18 that likely arises from a read error; the protein given is the translation of the DNA. TRG and TRD sequences were obtained from every sorted gammadelta sample. TCRdb ran CATT on the multiplex PCR reads. This repertoire shows approximately 90,000 delta-chain clones, roughly 0.98% found once; its top ten account for around a tenth. Vgamma9/Vdelta2+ and Vdelta2-negative gammadelta T cells were flow-sorted from PBMC for bulk sequencing. Per the germline V gene, CDR1 is TVYSNPD and CDR2 is GDNSRS (reference sequence). The CDR3 covers 22 residues. V lost 3 bases and J 10 bases, leaving 48 bases between the germline ends. These data originate in a study of γδ T cells in repeated Plasmodium falciparum infection. In the study overall: Malian gammadelta TCRs were studied during no-transmission periods and across acute malaria episodes.

General observations from the study: Malian donors came from one small rural village, predominantly one ethnic group.

The genes are TRDV3 and TRDJ1; D might be TRDD2 (6 bases). The J gene is absent in TCRdb and was assigned here via DNA matching to germline. The clonotype comes from a pool of human donors (malaria-infected and uninfected, not separated). Sequencing was done on a sample of gamma-delta T cells from blood. CDR3 in DNA: TGTGCCTTCAATCACCTTCTTCCTCCGTCGGTACTCTCAAATATCGGAGGTCGGAGACTCATCTTT. Its translation: CAFNHLLPPSVLSNIGGRRLIF.